This TCR beta chain was captured by sequencing in a study of blood T cell repertoires in COVID-19. This clone was found once. Authors' data handling: Reference gene primer amplification in the assay estimated nucleated cell counts. The protocol was immunoSEQ multiplex PCR, while the TCRdb copy is restricted to in-frame clones and leaves out a portion. V, J and clone size are taken as reported in that table, and D and trimming were inferred from the DNA itself. The sample carries 40,000 or so clones, around 74% recorded once. Germline V CDR1 and CDR2: MDHEN, SYDVKM. The CDR3 has 15 residues. The trim removed 4 bases at V and 7 bases at J, leaving 10 bases unmatched.

This chain uses TRBV28 with TRBJ1-2, with TRBD1 matching over 9 bases. The receptor was isolated from a man in his 70s with acute or convalescent COVID-19. Specimen: peripheral blood. This chain's CDR3 is CASSSTGGFIGGYTF. The CDR3 DNA follows: TGTGCCAGCAGTTCGACAGGGGGTTTTATTGGTGGCTACACCTTC.